Presented here are 32 T cell receptor beta chains from one specimen sequenced in a study of vaccination and CD4 T cells after COVID-19. For these receptors, no antigen is known. Stated treatment: roughly nine-day PBMC culture with coronavirus spike peptide pools or control peptides (ViraFEST assay). An unexposed donor provided the CD4+ T cells, which were collected before the COVID-19 pandemic (2011-2018). Sequenced with the Oncomine TCR Beta short-read assay was DNA taken from cultured CD4+ T cells. One entry per CDR3 protein results from TCRdb running MiXCR on the PCR reads. Here the sample spans 8,000 to 9,000 distinct CDR3 sequences, 40% to 60% being singletons. The sample was CD4+ T cells from blood, cultured in vitro. The receptors were sampled from a human donor in good health.

This clonotype was seen only a few times. The chain has TRBV7-9 and TRBJ1-2; 9 nucleotides match TRBD1. CDR1 and CDR2 (germline): SEHNR, FQNEAQ (reference sequence). After removal of 5 bases from V and 4 bases from J, the junction contained 2 bases not matched to a gene. The CDR3 totals 13 residues. This chain's CDR3 is CASSPTGGYGYTF. CDR3 DNA: TGTGCCAGCAGCCCGACAGGGGGCTATGGCTACACCTTC.

The V call is TRBV11-2, the J call TRBJ1-2, with TRBD1 matching over 8 bases. Trimming took 5 bases from V and 5 from J; bases not matched to a gene: 10. The CDR3 runs 15 residues. CDR1 is SGHAT, CDR2 FQNNGV, per germline. CDR3 residues: CASSPRTGIRYGYTF. CDR3 nucleotide sequence: TGTGCCAGCAGCCCTAGGACAGGGATCCGGTATGGCTACACCTTC.

The chain carries TRBV27 and TRBJ1-5; possible D gene TRBD1, 5 bases. The CDR3 runs 14 residues. The V end was cut by 2 bases, the J end by 3 bases, with 8 bases between. Germline CDR1 and CDR2: MNHEY and SMNVEV (reference sequence). CDR3 sequence: CASSLTGFNQPQHF. CDR3 in DNA: TGTGCCAGCAGTTTAACAGGCTTCAATCAGCCCCAGCATTTT.

This rearrangement joins TRBV25-1 to TRBJ2-5, with D perhaps assigned TRBD1 or TRBD2 (6 bases each). Per germline, CDR1 MGHDK and CDR2 SYGVNS. This CDR3 spans 17 amino acids. Trimming removed 2 bases from V and 2 bases from J, with 18 bases in between. DNA of the CDR3: TGTGCCAGCAGTGAAGTGAGGATGCGGGGACAACAAGAGACCCAGTACTTC. Translation gives CASSEVRMRGQQETQYF.

The chain joins TRBV20-1 to TRBJ2-3; TRBD2 might be the D (5 bases). The CDR3 runs to 13 residues. Per the germline V gene, CDR1 is DFQATT and CDR2 is SNEGSKA (reference sequence). The V gene lost 2 bases and the J gene lost 8 bases, with 14 bases spanning the gap. DNA for the CDR3: TGCAGTGCTAGAACCCCCGGGGTAGGTACGCAGTATTTT. Its translation: CSARTPGVGTQYF.

This clonotype was seen more than once but under ten times. CDR3 DNA: TGTGCCAGCAGCCCATCCGACAGGGGGCTAACCTATAATTCACCCCTCCACTTT. Amino acid sequence: CASSPSDRGLTYNSPLHF. This chain links TRBV7-2 with TRBJ1-6; 10 nucleotides line up with TRBD1. J was trimmed by 2 bases and V by 5 bases; bases with no gene match: 9. This CDR3 spans 18 amino acids. Germline loops: CDR1 SGHTA, CDR2 FQGNSA.

CDR3 in DNA: TGTGCCAGCAGGGCCGGGACAGGGCCTTCACCCCTCCACTTT. Residues: CASRAGTGPSPLHF. This chain connects TRBV27 to TRBJ1-6; 9 nucleotides line up with TRBD1. This CDR3 has 14 amino acids. Germline V gene lookup returns CDR1 MNHEY and CDR2 SMNVEV (reference sequence). V dropped 6 bases and J dropped 9; count of bases not matched to a gene: 6.

The table lists this clonotype with a few counts. V is TRBV7-2 and J is TRBJ1-6; TRBD1 might be the D (5 bases). V was cut by 5 bases and J by 2 bases, with 7 bases left in between. In germline, CDR1 is SGHTA, CDR2 FQGNSA. CDR3 length equals 14 residues. Here the CDR3 reads CASSRDAYNSPLHF. DNA of the CDR3: TGTGCCAGCAGCCGGGACGCCTATAATTCACCCCTCCACTTT.

The chain carries TRBV7-9 and TRBJ2-1, with 14 nucleotides matching TRBD2. The CDR3 contains 15 residues. Per germline, CDR1 SEHNR and CDR2 FQNEAQ (reference sequence). J was trimmed by 6 bases and V by 3 bases; bases with no gene match: 1. The DNA for the CDR3 is TGTGCCAGCAGCTTGGGGACTAGCGGGAGCAATGAGCAGTTCTTC. It yields the protein CASSLGTSGSNEQFF. Using reference TRBV7-9 and TRBJ2-1 for the parts outside the CDR3, the full variable domain is DTGVSQNPRHKITKRGQNVTFRCDPISEHNRLYWYRQTLGQGPEFLTYFQNEAQLEKSRLLSDRFSAERPKGSFSTLEIQRTEQGDSAMYLCASSLGTSGSNEQFFGPGTRLTVL.

This chain links TRBV21-1 with TRBJ1-1; TRBD1 was called by the table and not checked on the DNA. TRBV21-1 is an annotated pseudogene. The length of the CDR3 is 19 residues. CDR3 sequence (DNA): TGTGCCAGCCCCCAACGGGGCAATAACTGTTTGGCCATGAACACTGAAGCTTTCTTT. The encoded protein is CASPQRGNNCLAMNTEAFF.

This clonotype showed up just once. The chain has TRBV6-4 and TRBJ1-6; 7 bases map to TRBD1. The CDR3 runs 14 residues. V dropped 5 bases and J dropped 10; count of bases not matched to a gene: 8. In germline, CDR1 is MRHNA, CDR2 SNTAGT. Here the CDR3 reads CASSRQGVGSPLHF. CDR3 DNA: TGTGCCAGCAGTCGACAGGGAGTTGGGTCACCCCTCCACTTT.

The J gene is TRBJ1-1, the V gene TRBV19; D unresolved. Germline V CDR1 and CDR2: LNHDA, SQIVND (reference sequence). The ends were cut back, 3 bases at V and 1 base at J, with 9 bases in the middle. There are 14 residues in the CDR3. The CDR3, as DNA: TGTGCCAGTAGTATCTGGTCCGGGAACACTGAAGCTTTCTTT. It yields the protein CASSIWSGNTEAFF.

This rearrangement joins TRBV7-2 to TRBJ2-2; 9 bases line up with TRBD1. Germline V gene sequence: CDR1 SGHTA, CDR2 FQGNSA. The ends lost 7 bases at V and 5 bases at J; junction bases unmatched: 11. This CDR3 has 16 amino acids. The CDR3 loop reads CASTLKTGGITGELFF. DNA of the CDR3: TGTGCCAGCACTCTTAAGACAGGGGGAATTACCGGGGAGCTGTTTTTT. Full variable domain (rest looked up from reference TRBV7-2 and TRBJ2-2): GAGVSQSPSNKVTEKGKDVELRCDPISGHTALYWYRQSLGQGLEFLIYFQGNSAPDKSGLPSDRFSAERTGGSVSTLTIQRTQQEDSAVYLCASTLKTGGITGELFFGEGSRLTVL.

The chain employs TRBV10-3 and TRBJ2-3; D remains unclear. V lost 7 bases and J 2 bases, leaving 16 bases between the germline ends. The V gene's germline CDR1 is ENHRY and CDR2 SYGVKD. The CDR3 is 15 residues long. The CDR3 protein is CAIKATWDLTDTQYF. In DNA form, the CDR3 reads TGTGCCATCAAGGCTACTTGGGATCTCACAGATACGCAGTATTTT.

The gene calls are TRBV6-1 and TRBJ1-5; D not resolved. Per germline, CDR1 MNHNS and CDR2 SASEGT. The CDR3 is 13 residues long. V was shortened by 6 bases and J by 4 bases, with 10 bases between the two germline ends. CDR3 amino acids: CASSPTRNQPQHF. In nucleotides, the CDR3 is TGTGCCAGCAGCCCTACCCGAAATCAGCCCCAGCATTTT.

This chain uses TRBV20-1 with TRBJ2-7; D uncertain. The CDR3 extends over 13 amino acids. V lost 1 base and J lost 0, with 7 bases in between. The V gene's germline CDR1 is DFQATT and CDR2 SNEGSKA (reference sequence). In DNA form, the CDR3 reads TGCAGTGCTAGAGCCCCCGCCTCCTACGAGCAGTACTTC. It codes for CSARAPASYEQYF.

The chain links TRBV6-2 or TRBV6-3 to TRBJ2-7, with 11 bases aligning to TRBD2. V gave up 6 bases and J gave up 2 bases; unmatched junction bases: 6. This CDR3 region has 15 residues. The germline V gene encodes CDR1 MNHEY and CDR2 SVGEGT. This CDR3 reads CASRIAGGPTYEQYF. For the CDR3, the DNA is TGTGCCAGCAGAATAGCGGGGGGGCCCACCTACGAGCAGTACTTC.

V is TRBV7-9 and J is TRBJ2-5; the D call may be TRBD1 or TRBD2 (5 bases each). Germline values: CDR1 SEHNR, CDR2 FQNEAQ (reference sequence). Trimming removed 5 bases from V and 1 base from J, with 17 bases in between. This CDR3 spans 16 amino acids. In nucleotides, the CDR3 is TGTGCCAGCAGCCCCCAACGGGGCATCGGCCAAGAGACCCAGTACTTC. This gives the protein CASSPQRGIGQETQYF.

The chain has TRBV12-3 or TRBV12-4 and TRBJ2-5; D remains unclear. Trimming cost V 8 bases and J 4 bases, with 8 bases left between them. The CDR3 runs to 11 residues. The CDR3 loop is CASGVRETQYF. The CDR3 DNA follows: TGTGCCAGCGGGGTGCGAGAGACCCAGTACTTC.

The chain employs TRBV20-1 and TRBJ1-2; D not resolved. The CDR3 loop spans 10 amino acids. Germline V gives CDR1 DFQATT, CDR2 SNEGSKA (reference sequence). Trimming left V 0 bases short and J 13 bases short, with 9 bases between. The chain's CDR3 is CSARDVVGTF. The CDR3 coding sequence is TGCAGTGCTAGAGATGTAGTGGGCACCTTC.

J is TRBJ1-1 and V is TRBV6-5, with a possible D match to TRBD1 (5 bases). The CDR3 extends over 18 amino acids. Germline CDR1 reads MNHEY; CDR2 reads SVGAGI. Trimming removed 0 bases at V and 7 bases at J, with 24 bases between. Written as DNA, the CDR3 is TGTGCCAGCAGTTACTCTATAGGATCGAGGGTTCGGGGGATTGAAGCTTTCTTT. Protein sequence: CASSYSIGSRVRGIEAFF.

The genes are TRBV20-1 and TRBJ1-5; 8 bases match TRBD1. V shed 5 bases, J shed 5 bases, and the junction held 11 bases outside the gene matches. The germline V gene encodes CDR1 DFQATT and CDR2 SNEGSKA (reference sequence). The CDR3 consists of 15 residues. The CDR3 sequence: CSAHPGQGGDQPQHF. The CDR3 DNA is TGCAGTGCTCATCCAGGACAGGGAGGCGATCAGCCCCAGCATTTT.

There are a few counts of this clonotype. The rearrangement uses TRBV12-5 and TRBJ1-2; TRBD1 aligns across 7 bases. V trimming: 6 bases; J trimming: 3 bases; junction bases outside the gene matches: 7. CDR3 size: 14 residues. CDR1 is LGHNT and CDR2 is FRNRAP in the germline V gene. The CDR3, as DNA: TGTGCTAGTGGGGACTACAGGGGATACTATGGCTACACCTTC. It specifies CASGDYRGYYGYTF.

This clonotype was seen a handful of times. The CDR3 protein is CASSYPGHSNQPQHF. CDR3 in DNA: TGTGCCAGCAGTTACCCGGGACACTCCAATCAGCCCCAGCATTTT. The chain couples TRBV6-2 or TRBV6-3 to TRBJ1-5; D may be TRBD1 (6 bases). V lost 2 bases and J lost 3, with 11 bases in between. This CDR3 comprises 15 residues. The germline V gene has CDR1 MNHEY and CDR2 SVGEGT.

J is TRBJ2-7 and V is TRBV10-3; D not resolved. The CDR3 extends over 12 amino acids. Germline assignment: CDR1 ENHRY and CDR2 SYGVKD. Trimming left V 8 bases short and J 1 base short, with 9 bases between. In nucleotides, the CDR3 is TGTGCCATCCGCGCTGTTTCCTACGAGCAGTACTTC. Encoded protein: CAIRAVSYEQYF.

Remarks on this clonotype: An end of the junction differs from the germline gene, which may be a read error. The chain carries TRBV20-1 and TRBJ1-5; 8 nucleotides line up with TRBD1. Germline values: CDR1 DFQATT, CDR2 SNEGSKA (reference sequence). This CDR3 is 13 amino acids long. Here the CDR3 DNA reads TGCTGTGCTAGAGATACAGGGGGTCAGCCCCAGCATTTT. This translates into CCARDTGGQPQHF.

The rearrangement uses TRBV15 and TRBJ2-1; 10 positions match TRBD1. The CDR3 extends over 17 amino acids. Trimming removed 4 bases from V and 0 bases from J; junction bases left unmatched: 6. CDR1 and CDR2 from the germline V gene are LNHNV and YYDKDF (reference sequence). CDR3 amino acids: CATSMDRGSSSYNEQFF. The CDR3 DNA sequence: TGTGCCACCAGCATGGACAGGGGGAGCAGCTCCTACAATGAGCAGTTCTTC.

In its sample, this clonotype was seen a few times. This chain links TRBV6-2 or TRBV6-3 with TRBJ1-5; D is unresolved. This CDR3 has 15 residues. CDR1 is MNHEY and CDR2 is SVGEGT in the germline V gene. V was trimmed by 8 bases and J by 7 bases, leaving 21 bases between them. The CDR3 reads CASLKSGSSGQPQHF. CDR3 DNA sequence: TGTGCCAGCCTTAAGTCCGGATCCTCTGGACAGCCCCAGCATTTT.

CDR3 amino acids: CASSSIEDSPLHF. The CDR3 region has the DNA TGTGCCAGCAGTTCAATTGAGGATTCACCCCTCCACTTT. The chain links TRBV6-5 to TRBJ1-6; D is ambiguous. Trimming took off 4 bases at V and 8 bases at J, with 9 bases between the two ends. The germline CDR1 and CDR2 sequences are MNHEY and SVGAGI. The CDR3 runs 13 residues.

The chain joins TRBV20-1 to TRBJ1-5; D unresolved. V lost 3 bases to trimming and J lost 1 base, with 13 bases between them. Germline assignment: CDR1 DFQATT and CDR2 SNEGSKA (reference sequence). The CDR3 extends over 15 amino acids. The CDR3 spells CSASPHYGSNQPQHF. CDR3 in DNA: TGCAGTGCTAGTCCTCATTATGGCAGCAATCAGCCCCAGCATTTT.

The chain couples TRBV6-5 to TRBJ1-6; D unresolved. CDR1 is MNHEY and CDR2 is SVGAGI in the germline V gene. Trimming stripped 0 bases from V and 0 bases from J, with 12 bases between. The CDR3 spans 18 residues. CDR3 in DNA: TGTGCCAGCAGTTACTCAATTGCCGGGAGCTCCTATAATTCACCCCTCCACTTT. This gives the protein CASSYSIAGSSYNSPLHF.

This clonotype was seen more than once but under ten times. J is TRBJ1-5 and V is TRBV6-5; D remains unclear. There are 13 residues in the CDR3. Trimming removed 3 bases at V and 6 bases at J, with 9 bases between. Germline CDR1 and CDR2: MNHEY and SVGAGI. This CDR3 reads CASSYRMSQPQHF. CDR3 DNA: TGTGCCAGCAGTTATCGGATGTCTCAGCCCCAGCATTTT.